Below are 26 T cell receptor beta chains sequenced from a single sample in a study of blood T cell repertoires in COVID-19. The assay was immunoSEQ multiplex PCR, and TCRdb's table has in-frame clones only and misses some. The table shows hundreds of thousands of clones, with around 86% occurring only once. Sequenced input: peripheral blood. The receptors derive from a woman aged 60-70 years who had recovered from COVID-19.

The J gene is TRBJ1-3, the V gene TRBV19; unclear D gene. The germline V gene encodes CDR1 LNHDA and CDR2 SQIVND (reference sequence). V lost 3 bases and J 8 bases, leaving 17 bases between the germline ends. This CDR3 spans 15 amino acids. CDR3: CASSMEASGKDTIYF. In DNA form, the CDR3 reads TGTGCCAGTAGTATGGAAGCGTCGGGGAAAGACACCATATATTTT.

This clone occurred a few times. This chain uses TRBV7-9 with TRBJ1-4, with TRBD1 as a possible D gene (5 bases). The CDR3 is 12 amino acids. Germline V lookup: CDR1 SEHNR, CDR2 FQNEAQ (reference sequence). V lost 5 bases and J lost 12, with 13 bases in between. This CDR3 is CASSRGPGELFF. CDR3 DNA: TGTGCCAGCAGCCGGGGCCCGGGGGAACTGTTTTTT.

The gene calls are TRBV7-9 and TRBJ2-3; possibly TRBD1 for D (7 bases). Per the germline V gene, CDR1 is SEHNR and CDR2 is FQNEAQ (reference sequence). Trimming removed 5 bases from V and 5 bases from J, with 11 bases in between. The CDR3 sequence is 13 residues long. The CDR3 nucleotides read TGTGCCAGCAGCAGACAGGGAGGAGATACGCAGTATTTT. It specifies CASSRQGGDTQYF. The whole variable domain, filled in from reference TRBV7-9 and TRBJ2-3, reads DTGVSQNPRHKITKRGQNVTFRCDPISEHNRLYWYRQTLGQGPEFLTYFQNEAQLEKSRLLSDRFSAERPKGSFSTLEIQRTEQGDSAMYLCASSRQGGDTQYFGPGTRLTVL.

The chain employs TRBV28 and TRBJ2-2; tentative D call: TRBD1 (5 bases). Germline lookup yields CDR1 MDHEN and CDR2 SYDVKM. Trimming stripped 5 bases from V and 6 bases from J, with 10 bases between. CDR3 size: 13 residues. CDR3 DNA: TGTGCCAGCAGTCAAGCAGGGCCCGGGGAGCTGTTTTTT. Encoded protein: CASSQAGPGELFF.

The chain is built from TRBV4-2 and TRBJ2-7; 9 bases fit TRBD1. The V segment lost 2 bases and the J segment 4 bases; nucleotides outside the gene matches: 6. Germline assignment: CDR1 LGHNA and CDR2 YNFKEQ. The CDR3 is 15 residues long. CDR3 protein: CASSQTPTGGYEQYF. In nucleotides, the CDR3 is TGTGCCAGCAGCCAAACACCGACAGGGGGATACGAGCAGTACTTC.

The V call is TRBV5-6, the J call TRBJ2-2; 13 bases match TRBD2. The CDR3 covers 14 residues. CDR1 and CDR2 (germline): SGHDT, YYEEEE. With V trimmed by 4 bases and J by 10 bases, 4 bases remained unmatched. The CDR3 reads CASSVTSGGQELFF. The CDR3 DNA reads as TGTGCCAGCAGCGTGACTAGCGGGGGGCAGGAGCTGTTTTTT.

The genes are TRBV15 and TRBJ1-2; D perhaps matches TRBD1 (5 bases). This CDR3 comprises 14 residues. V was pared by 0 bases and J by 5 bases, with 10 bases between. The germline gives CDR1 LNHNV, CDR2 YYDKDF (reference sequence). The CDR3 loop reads CATSREARAYGYTF. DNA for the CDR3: TGTGCCACCAGCAGAGAGGCCAGGGCATATGGCTACACCTTC.

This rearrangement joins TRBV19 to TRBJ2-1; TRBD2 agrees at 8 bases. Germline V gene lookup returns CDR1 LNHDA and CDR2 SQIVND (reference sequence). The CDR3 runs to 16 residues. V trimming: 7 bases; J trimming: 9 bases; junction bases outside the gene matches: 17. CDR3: CASMGRPGGASLEQFF. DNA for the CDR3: TGTGCCAGTATGGGTCGACCCGGGGGGGCCTCACTTGAGCAGTTCTTC. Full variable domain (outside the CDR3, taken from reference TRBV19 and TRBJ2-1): DGGITQSPKYLFRKEGQNVTLSCEQNLNHDAMYWYRQDPGQGLRLIYYSQIVNDFQKGDIAEGYSVSREKKESFPLTVTSAQKNPTAFYLCASMGRPGGASLEQFFGPGTRLTVL.

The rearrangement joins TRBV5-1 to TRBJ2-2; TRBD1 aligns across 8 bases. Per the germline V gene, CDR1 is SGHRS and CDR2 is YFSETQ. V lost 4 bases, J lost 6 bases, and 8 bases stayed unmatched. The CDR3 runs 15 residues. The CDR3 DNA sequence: TGCGCCAGCAGCGGTACAGGGGGTTCGGCCGGGGAGCTGTTTTTT. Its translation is CASSGTGGSAGELFF.

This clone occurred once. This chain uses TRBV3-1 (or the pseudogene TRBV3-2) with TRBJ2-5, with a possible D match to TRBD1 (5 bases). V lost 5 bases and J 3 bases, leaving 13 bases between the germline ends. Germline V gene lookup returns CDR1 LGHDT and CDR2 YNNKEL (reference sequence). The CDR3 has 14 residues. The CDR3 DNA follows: TGTGCCAGCAGCTTTACCAGGGATAAAGAGACCCAGTACTTC. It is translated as CASSFTRDKETQYF.

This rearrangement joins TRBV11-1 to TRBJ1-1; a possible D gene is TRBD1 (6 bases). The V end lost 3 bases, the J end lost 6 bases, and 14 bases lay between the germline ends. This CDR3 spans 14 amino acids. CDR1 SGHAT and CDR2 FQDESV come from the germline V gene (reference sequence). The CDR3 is CASSLGRGAAEAFF. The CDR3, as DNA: TGTGCCAGCAGCTTGGGGAGGGGGGCGGCTGAAGCTTTCTTT.

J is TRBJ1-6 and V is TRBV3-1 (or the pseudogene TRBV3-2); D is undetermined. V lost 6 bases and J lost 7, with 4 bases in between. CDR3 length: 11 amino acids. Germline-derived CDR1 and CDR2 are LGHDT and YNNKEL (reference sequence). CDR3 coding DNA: TGTGCCAGCAGTCTGAATTCACCCCTCCACTTT. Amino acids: CASSLNSPLHF.

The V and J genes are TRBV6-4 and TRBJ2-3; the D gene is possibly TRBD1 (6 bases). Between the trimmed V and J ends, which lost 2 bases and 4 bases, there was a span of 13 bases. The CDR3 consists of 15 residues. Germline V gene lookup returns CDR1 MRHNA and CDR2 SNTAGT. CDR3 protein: CASSDQGLGSDTQYF. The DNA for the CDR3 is TGTGCCAGCAGTGACCAGGGGCTAGGCTCAGATACGCAGTATTTT.

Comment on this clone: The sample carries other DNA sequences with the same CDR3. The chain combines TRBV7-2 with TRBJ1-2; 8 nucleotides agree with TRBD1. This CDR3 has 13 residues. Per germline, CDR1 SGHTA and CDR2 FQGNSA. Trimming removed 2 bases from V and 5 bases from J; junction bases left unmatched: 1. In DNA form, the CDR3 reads TGTGCCAGCAGCTTAACAGGGGGATATGGCTACACCTTC. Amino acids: CASSLTGGYGYTF. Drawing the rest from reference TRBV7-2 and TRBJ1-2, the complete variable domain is GAGVSQSPSNKVTEKGKDVELRCDPISGHTALYWYRQSLGQGLEFLIYFQGNSAPDKSGLPSDRFSAERTGGSVSTLTIQRTQQEDSAVYLCASSLTGGYGYTFGSGTRLTVV.

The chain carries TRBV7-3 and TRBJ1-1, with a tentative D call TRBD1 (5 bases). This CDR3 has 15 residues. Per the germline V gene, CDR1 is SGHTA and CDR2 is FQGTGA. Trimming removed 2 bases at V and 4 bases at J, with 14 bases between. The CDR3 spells CASSLDSAGGTEAFF. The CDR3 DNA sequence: TGTGCCAGCAGCTTAGACTCCGCCGGGGGCACTGAAGCTTTCTTT.

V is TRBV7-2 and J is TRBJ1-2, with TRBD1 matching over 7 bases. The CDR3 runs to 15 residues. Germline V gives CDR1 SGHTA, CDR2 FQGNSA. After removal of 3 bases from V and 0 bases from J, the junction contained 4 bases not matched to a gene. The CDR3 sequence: CASSFDRVANYGYTF. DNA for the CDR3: TGTGCCAGCAGCTTTGACAGGGTAGCTAACTATGGCTACACCTTC.

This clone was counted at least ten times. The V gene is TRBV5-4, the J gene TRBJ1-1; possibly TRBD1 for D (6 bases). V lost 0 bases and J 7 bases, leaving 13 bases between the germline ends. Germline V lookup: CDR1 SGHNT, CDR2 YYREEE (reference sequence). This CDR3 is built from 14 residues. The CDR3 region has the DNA TGTGCCAGCAGCTTGGTTGGGGGCTCGGATGAAGCTTTCTTT. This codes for CASSLVGGSDEAFF. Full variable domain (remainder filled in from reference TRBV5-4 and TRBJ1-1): ETGVTQSPTHLIKTRGQQVTLRCSSQSGHNTVSWYQQALGQGPQFIFQYYREEENGRGNFPPRFSGLQFPNYSSELNVNALELDDSALYLCASSLVGGSDEAFFGQGTRLTVV.

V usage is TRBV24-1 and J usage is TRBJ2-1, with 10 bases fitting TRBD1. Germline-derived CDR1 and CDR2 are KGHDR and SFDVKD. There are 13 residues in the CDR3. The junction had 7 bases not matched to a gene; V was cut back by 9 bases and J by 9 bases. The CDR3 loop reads CATAGQGLPEQFF. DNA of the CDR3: TGTGCCACCGCGGGACAGGGGCTCCCTGAGCAGTTCTTC.

The CDR3 loop reads CASSELLVGGGYTF. The DNA of the CDR3 is TGTGCCAGCAGTGAACTGCTGGTCGGCGGTGGCTACACCTTC. The chain links TRBV6-1 to TRBJ1-2; D gene uncertain. CDR1 is MNHNS and CDR2 is SASEGT in the germline V gene. This CDR3 comprises 14 residues. V lost 2 bases and J 7 bases, leaving 14 bases between the germline ends.

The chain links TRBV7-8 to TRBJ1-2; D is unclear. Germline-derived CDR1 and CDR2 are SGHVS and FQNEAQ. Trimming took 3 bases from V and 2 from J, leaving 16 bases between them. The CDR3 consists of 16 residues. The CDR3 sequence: CASSFFGYRANYGYTF. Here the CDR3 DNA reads TGTGCCAGCAGCTTTTTCGGCTATAGAGCGAACTATGGCTACACCTTC.

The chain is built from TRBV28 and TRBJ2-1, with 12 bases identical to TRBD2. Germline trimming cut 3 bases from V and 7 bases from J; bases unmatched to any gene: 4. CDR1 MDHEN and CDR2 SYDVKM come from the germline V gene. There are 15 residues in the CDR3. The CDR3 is CASSFLAGGENEQFF. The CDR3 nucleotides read TGTGCCAGCAGTTTCCTAGCGGGGGGGGAGAATGAGCAGTTCTTC.

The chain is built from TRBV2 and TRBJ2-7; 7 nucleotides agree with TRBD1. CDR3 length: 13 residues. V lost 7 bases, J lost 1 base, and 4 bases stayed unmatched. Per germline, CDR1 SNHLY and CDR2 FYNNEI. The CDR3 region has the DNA TGTGCCAGCAAAGACAGGGTTTCCTACGAGCAGTACTTC. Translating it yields CASKDRVSYEQYF. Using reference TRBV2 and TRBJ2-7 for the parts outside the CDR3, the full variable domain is EPEVTQTPSHQVTQMGQEVILRCVPISNHLYFYWYRQILGQKVEFLVSFYNNEISEKSEIFDDQFSVERPDGSNFTLKIRSTKLEDSAMYFCASKDRVSYEQYFGPGTRLTVT.

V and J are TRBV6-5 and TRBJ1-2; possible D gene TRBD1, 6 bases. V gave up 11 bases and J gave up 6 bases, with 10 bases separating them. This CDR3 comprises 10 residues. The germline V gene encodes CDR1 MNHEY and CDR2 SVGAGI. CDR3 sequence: CAVRGNGYTF. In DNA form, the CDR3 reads TGTGCCGTCAGGGGAAATGGCTACACCTTC.

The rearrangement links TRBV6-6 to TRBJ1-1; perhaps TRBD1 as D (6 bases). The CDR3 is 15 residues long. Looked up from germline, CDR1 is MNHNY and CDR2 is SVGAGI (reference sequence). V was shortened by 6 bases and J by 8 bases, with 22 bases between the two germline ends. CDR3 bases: TGTGCCAGCAGGGGGGCTGATGGGATCGTCGCCGAAGCTTTCTTT. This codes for CASRGADGIVAEAFF.

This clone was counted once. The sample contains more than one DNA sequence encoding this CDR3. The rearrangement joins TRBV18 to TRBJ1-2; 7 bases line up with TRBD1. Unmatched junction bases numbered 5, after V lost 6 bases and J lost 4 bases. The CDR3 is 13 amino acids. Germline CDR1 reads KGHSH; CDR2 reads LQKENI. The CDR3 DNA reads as TGTGCCAGCTCCCCCGACAGGGTCTATGGCTACACCTTC. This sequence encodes CASSPDRVYGYTF.

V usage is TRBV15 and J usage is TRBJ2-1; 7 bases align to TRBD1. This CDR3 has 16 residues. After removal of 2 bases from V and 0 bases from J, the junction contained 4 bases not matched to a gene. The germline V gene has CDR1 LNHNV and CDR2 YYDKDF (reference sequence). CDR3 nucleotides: TGTGCCACCAGCAGACAGGGACAGAGCTCCTACAATGAGCAGTTCTTC. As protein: CATSRQGQSSYNEQFF.